This entry describes one T cell receptor (beta chain). TCR beta sequencing was performed on blood CD8+ and CD4+ T cells. All included Susac syndrome patients satisfied recently defined diagnostic criteria for definite or probable disease. CDR3 length: 16 amino acids. V dropped 2 bases and J dropped 0 bases, with 11 bases sitting between them. CDR1 is SGHVS and CDR2 is FQNEAQ in the germline V gene. This entry belongs to a study of CD8 T cells in Susac syndrome. Study summary: Within the sequenced Susac syndrome patient group, five or six exhibited active disease and roughly 8 were in remission.

Random hexamers were used to reverse transcribe the RNA input (about 0.5 to 1 ug). TCR beta CDR3 was amplified by immunoSEQ covering 54 Vbeta and 13 Jbeta. Each CDR3 protein gets one entry after TCRdb re-called the immunoSEQ multiplex PCR reads with MiXCR. This sample has tens of thousands of distinct CDR3 sequences; approximately 96% occur once, and the top ten carry 0.62%. This rearrangement joins TRBV7-8 to TRBJ1-3; no clear D. This sequence was found in a human donor with Susac syndrome. The sequenced material came from CD8+ T cells from PBMCs. The CDR3 is CASSLRAASSGNTIYF. CDR3 bases: TGTGCCAGCAGCTTAAGAGCGGCCAGCTCTGGAAACACCATATATTTT. The full variable domain, rest sourced from reference TRBV7-8 and TRBJ1-3, is GAGVSQSPRYKVAKRGQDVALRCDPISGHVSLFWYQQALGQGPEFLTYFQNEAQLDKSGLPSDRFFAERPEGSVSTLKIQRTQQEDSAVYLCASSLRAASSGNTIYFGEGSWLTVV.